This T cell receptor (beta chain) was observed in a study of blood T cell repertoires in COVID-19. The wider study: Samples representing acute and convalescent COVID-19 were sourced from the United States, Italy and Spain.

The age range of participants was 18 to 89 years, with residence in around 22 US areas. Clinical history as reported by participants underpinned cohort assignment. Study processing details: Estimated nucleated cell counts came from reference gene primer amplification. This table comes from immunoSEQ multiplex PCR, and its TCRdb copy is limited to in-frame clones, with some not included. The V and J calls and clone size come from that table; D and trimming were worked out from the DNA. The profile shows 220,000 or so clones, around 85% of them singletons. The sequencing input was PBMCs or T cells enriched from blood (not recorded which). This TCR came from a woman aged 40 to 49 with acute COVID-19.

Here the CDR3 reads CASSWDSDYGYTF. In DNA form, the CDR3 reads TGTGCCAGCAGCTGGGACAGTGACTATGGCTACACCTTC. The V gene is TRBV7-2, the J gene TRBJ1-2, with TRBD1 matching 7 bases. The CDR3 extends over 13 amino acids. Germline V gene data show CDR1 as SGHTA and CDR2 as FQGNSA. V lost 4 bases, J lost 3 bases, and 2 bases stayed unmatched.